This T cell receptor (beta chain) was retrieved from a study of graft-versus-host responses after intestinal transplantation. Across the study: Recipients had multivisceral, liver-intestinal, or isolated intestinal transplants. Recipients across the board were started on anti-thymocyte globulin induction, then kept on tacrolimus and steroids for two to three years.

Of note for this clone: Its specificity is unknown.

The CDR3 extends over 16 amino acids. Germline CDR1 LNHDA, CDR2 SQIVND (reference sequence). Trimming took 6 bases from V and 1 from J, leaving 16 bases between them. Study conclusions and caveats: Allograft graft-versus-host to host-versus-graft clonal ratios ran high in patients with graft-donor T cell macrochimerism. Researchers found GvH clones in recipient marrow, and some showed up first in ileum or blood.

Clones were sequenced by immunoSEQ multiplex PCR, and TCRdb holds only the in-frame ones, with some missing. The table shows tens of thousands of clones, with over 85% occurring only once. Sequenced material: unstimulated CD4+ T cells sorted from spleen or lymph node cells, taken before intestinal transplant. This clonotype was obtained from a human donor who received an intestinal transplant. This rearrangement joins TRBV19 to TRBJ1-5; possibly TRBD1 for D (6 bases). CDR3 sequence reads: CASRTQTTGSNQPQHF. In DNA, the CDR3 is TGTGCCAGTAGAACACAAACGACAGGAAGCAATCAGCCCCAGCATTTT.